A selection of T cell receptor beta chains follows, all from one sample in a study of blood T cell repertoires in COVID-19. Assay: immunoSEQ multiplex PCR; the TCRdb copy retains only in-frame clones and omits some. The sample includes roughly 300,000 clones, around 90% of them seen just once. Sequencing was done on a sample of peripheral blood. Receptor source: a woman aged 25 to 39 with COVID-19, enrolled during active disease. Each CDR3 is given with its conserved first and last residue.

v_gene,j_gene,CDR3aa
TRBV19,TRBJ2-7,CASSISRDYEQYF
TRBV28,TRBJ1-5,CASRRTGGFAQPQHF
TRBV7-2,TRBJ1-1,CASGGNPGAFF
TRBV6-4,TRBJ1-5,CASSGQYKELSNQPQHF
TRBV2,TRBJ1-1,CASRGQGSTEAFF
TRBV5-8,TRBJ1-5,CASSPDSYSNQPQHF
TRBV10-3,TRBJ2-3,CAIRPGLAGDTDTQYF
TRBV4-3,TRBJ1-5,CASSQEVSQPQHF
TRBV7-3,TRBJ2-3,CASSPAGGDTQYF
TRBV6-6,TRBJ2-1,CASSLSRQGGLAFYNEQFF
TRBV18,TRBJ2-3,CASSRDGTSGSTDTQYF
TRBV10-3,TRBJ2-1,CAISESRRGRDNEQFF
TRBV5-1,TRBJ2-7,CASSLGQGARNEQYF
TRBV25-1,TRBJ1-2,CASSPLWGDYGYTF
TRBV18,TRBJ2-5,CASSPPSGGETQYF
TRBV14,TRBJ2-7,CASSQGQESEQYF
TRBV7-9,TRBJ2-5,CASSGGLAEIQETQYF
TRBV9,TRBJ2-7,CASSVEPGSYEQYF
TRBV7-9,TRBJ2-7,CASSLVLTPGMDEQYF
TRBV5-4,TRBJ2-7,CASSLPLAGGPHEQYF
TRBV19,TRBJ1-3,CASSIASGSLNTIYF
TRBV9,TRBJ2-7,CASSVEGQDDEQYF
TRBV7-9,TRBJ2-5,CASTRSPSSGSALETQYF
TRBV15,TRBJ2-7,CATSRVSQGRHRLYEQYF
TRBV19,TRBJ2-5,CASSGGAQETQYF
TRBV3-1/TRBV3-2,TRBJ1-1,CASSHRVSAEAFF
TRBV29-1,TRBJ2-7,CSVPTQGAGEQYF
TRBV11-2,TRBJ2-5,CASTGLQGPQETQYF
TRBV28,TRBJ2-2,CASTTIRDISTGELFF
TRBV25-1,TRBJ1-4,CASSAPTIVKLFF
TRBV6-2/TRBV6-3,TRBJ2-7,CASSPRTGGFGEQYF
TRBV9,TRBJ2-2,CASSAEWGANTGELFF
TRBV7-9,TRBJ1-5,CASSLGTGSNQPQHF
TRBV19,TRBJ2-4,CASSIGTGPLAKNIQYF
TRBV2,TRBJ2-1,CASKDRGGSNEQFF
TRBV19,TRBJ1-5,CATAAGMRINQPQHF
TRBV6-6,TRBJ1-5,CASSYSTGRPQHF
TRBV6-6,TRBJ1-1,CASSPGSVEAFF
TRBV30,TRBJ2-7,CAWSVGTAGRLVYEQYF
TRBV28,TRBJ1-5,CASSFDRGYQPQHF
TRBV6-2/TRBV6-3,TRBJ1-6,CASSRSLRGNSPLHF
TRBV9,TRBJ1-1,CASSVAGQLNTEAFF
TRBV27,TRBJ1-5,CASSFRPMDQPQHF
TRBV19,TRBJ1-4,CASRRAAGEEKLFF
TRBV16,TRBJ1-5,CASSQSGKAPSNQPQHF
TRBV19,TRBJ1-1,CASGTGGNTEAFF
TRBV6-5,TRBJ1-1,CATWTGRTEAFF
TRBV7-2,TRBJ1-2,CASSLNLAGANYGYTF
TRBV1,TRBJ2-7,CTSSPQGDEQYF
TRBV5-1,TRBJ1-4,CASAGGVNDEKLFF
TRBV6-2/TRBV6-3,TRBJ2-5,CASSYLDPGLPQETQYF
TRBV29-1,TRBJ2-5,CSVEERGRAQETQYF
TRBV30,TRBJ2-3,CAWSWRRSGGDTQYF
TRBV7-9,TRBJ1-1,CASSPSEGRAEAFF
TRBV4-1,TRBJ2-1,CASSPGALAEGNEQFF
TRBV5-6,TRBJ1-1,CASSPLRRQARGTEAFF
TRBV9,TRBJ2-7,CASSVRQALHEQYF
TRBV4-3,TRBJ1-2,CASSQDSGGYGYTF
TRBV5-1,TRBJ1-1,CASRNQENTEAFF
TRBV24-1,TRBJ2-2,CATSDPITGELFF